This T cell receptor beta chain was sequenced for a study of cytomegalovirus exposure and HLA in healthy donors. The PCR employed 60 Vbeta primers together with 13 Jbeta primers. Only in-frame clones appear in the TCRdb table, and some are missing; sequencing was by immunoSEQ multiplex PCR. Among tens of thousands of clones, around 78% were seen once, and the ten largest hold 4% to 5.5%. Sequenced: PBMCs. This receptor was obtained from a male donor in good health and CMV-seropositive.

The CDR3: CASSVASTGKSSGANVLTF. The CDR3 DNA reads as TGTGCCAGTAGTGTTGCCTCGACAGGTAAGAGCTCTGGGGCCAACGTCCTGACTTTC. The rearrangement links TRBV19 to TRBJ2-6; D is perhaps TRBD1 (6 bases). The CDR3 is 19 amino acids. Germline V lookup: CDR1 LNHDA, CDR2 SQIVND (reference sequence). Trimming cost V 5 bases and J 0 bases, with 20 bases left between them.